This T cell receptor beta chain is from a study of cytomegalovirus exposure and HLA in healthy donors. Regarding the study as a whole: Data from an earlier analysis indicated that most TCR beta V segments were productive either about 87% or about 30% of the time. The study had only CMV serostatus as immune exposure information.

From germline, CDR1 is MGHDK and CDR2 SYGVNS. The CDR3 contains 17 residues. The V and J ends lost 4 bases and 7 bases, in that order; junction bases with no gene match: 16. Turning to this clone: The antigen remains undetermined.

Amplification used 60 Vbeta primers and 13 Jbeta primers. Generated by immunoSEQ multiplex PCR, the TCRdb table keeps only in-frame clones and is missing some. Of approximately 150,000 clones listed, 65% to 80% are singletons. J is TRBJ2-1 and V is TRBV25-1, with 7 bases that match TRBD1. The sample consisted of PBMCs. The receptor was derived from a man between 18 and 29 years old in good health and CMV-seropositive. CDR3 DNA: TGTGCCAGCAGTGCCCCCCAGACAGGGAACAATGGGAATGAGCAGTTCTTC. Protein product: CASSAPQTGNNGNEQFF.